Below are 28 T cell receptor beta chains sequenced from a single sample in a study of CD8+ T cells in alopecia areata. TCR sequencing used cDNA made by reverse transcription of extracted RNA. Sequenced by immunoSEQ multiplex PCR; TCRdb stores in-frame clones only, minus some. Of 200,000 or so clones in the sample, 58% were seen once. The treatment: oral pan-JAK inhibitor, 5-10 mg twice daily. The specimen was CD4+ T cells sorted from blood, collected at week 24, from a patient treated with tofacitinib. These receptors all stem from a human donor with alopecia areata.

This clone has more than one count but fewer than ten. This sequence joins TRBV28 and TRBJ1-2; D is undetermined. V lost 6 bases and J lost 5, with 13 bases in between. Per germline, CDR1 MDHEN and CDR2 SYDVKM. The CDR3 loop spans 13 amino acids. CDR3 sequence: CASSGYSVYGYTF. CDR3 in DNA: TGTGCCAGCAGCGGGTATTCGGTTTATGGCTACACCTTC.

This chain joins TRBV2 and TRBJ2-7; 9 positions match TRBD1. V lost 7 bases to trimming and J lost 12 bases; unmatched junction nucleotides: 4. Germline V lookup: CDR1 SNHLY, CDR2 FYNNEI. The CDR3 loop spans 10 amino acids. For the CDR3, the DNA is TGTGCCAGCACGGGGACAGGGACGTACTTC. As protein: CASTGTGTYF.

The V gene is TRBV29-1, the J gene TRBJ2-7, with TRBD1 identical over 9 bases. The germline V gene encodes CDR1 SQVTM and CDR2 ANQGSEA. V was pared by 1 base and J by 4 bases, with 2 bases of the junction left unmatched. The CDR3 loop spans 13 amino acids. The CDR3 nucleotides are TGCAGCGTTGAAGGACAGGGGGTATACGAGCAGTACTTC. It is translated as CSVEGQGVYEQYF.

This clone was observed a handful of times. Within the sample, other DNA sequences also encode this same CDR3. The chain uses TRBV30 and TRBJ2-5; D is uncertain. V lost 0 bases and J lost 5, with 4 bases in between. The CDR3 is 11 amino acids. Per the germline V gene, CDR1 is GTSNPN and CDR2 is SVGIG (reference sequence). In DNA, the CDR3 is TGTGCCTGGAGTGTAGGTGAGACCCAGTACTTC. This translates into CAWSVGETQYF.

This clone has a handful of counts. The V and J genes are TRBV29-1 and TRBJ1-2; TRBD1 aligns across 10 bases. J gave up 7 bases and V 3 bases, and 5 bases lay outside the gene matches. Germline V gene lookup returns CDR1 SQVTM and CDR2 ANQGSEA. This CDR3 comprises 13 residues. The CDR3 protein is CSVDETGGLGYTF. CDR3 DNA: TGCAGCGTTGATGAGACAGGGGGCCTTGGCTACACCTTC.

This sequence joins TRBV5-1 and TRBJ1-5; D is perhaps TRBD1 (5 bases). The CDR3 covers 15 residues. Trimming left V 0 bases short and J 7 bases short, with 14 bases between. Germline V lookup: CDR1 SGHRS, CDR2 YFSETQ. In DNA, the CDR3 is TGCGCCAGCAGCTTGGCCCCAGGGTCGGGGCAGCCCCAGCATTTT. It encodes CASSLAPGSGQPQHF. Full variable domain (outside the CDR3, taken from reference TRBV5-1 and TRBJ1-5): KAGVTQTPRYLIKTRGQQVTLSCSPISGHRSVSWYQQTPGQGLQFLFEYFSETQRNKGNFPGRFSGRQFSNSRSEMNVSTLELGDSALYLCASSLAPGSGQPQHFGDGTRLSIL.

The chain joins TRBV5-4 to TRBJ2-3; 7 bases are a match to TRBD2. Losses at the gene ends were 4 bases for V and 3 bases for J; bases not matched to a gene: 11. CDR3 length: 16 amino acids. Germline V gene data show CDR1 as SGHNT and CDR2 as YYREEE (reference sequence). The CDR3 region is CASSGPAGGRTDTQYF. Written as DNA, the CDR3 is TGTGCCAGCAGCGGCCCGGCTGGCGGGAGAACAGATACGCAGTATTTT.

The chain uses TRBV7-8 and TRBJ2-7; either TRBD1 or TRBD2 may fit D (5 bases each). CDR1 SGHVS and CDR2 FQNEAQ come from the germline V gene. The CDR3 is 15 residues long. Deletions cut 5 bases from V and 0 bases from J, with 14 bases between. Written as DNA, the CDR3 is TGTGCCAGCAGCCCAAGGGACGGTGGCTCCTACGAGCAGTACTTC. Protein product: CASSPRDGGSYEQYF.

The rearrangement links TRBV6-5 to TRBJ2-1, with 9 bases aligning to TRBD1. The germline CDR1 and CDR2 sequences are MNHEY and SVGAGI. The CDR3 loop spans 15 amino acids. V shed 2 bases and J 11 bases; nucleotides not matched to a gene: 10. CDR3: CASSYPTMTGGKQFF. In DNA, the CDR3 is TGTGCCAGCAGTTACCCGACGATGACAGGGGGTAAGCAGTTCTTC.

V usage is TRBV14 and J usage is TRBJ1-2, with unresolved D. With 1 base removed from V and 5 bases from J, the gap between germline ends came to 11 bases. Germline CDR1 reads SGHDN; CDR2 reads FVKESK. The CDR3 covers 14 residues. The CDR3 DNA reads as TGTGCCAGCAGCCAAGTTTCGGGATGGTATGGCTACACCTTC. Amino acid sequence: CASSQVSGWYGYTF.

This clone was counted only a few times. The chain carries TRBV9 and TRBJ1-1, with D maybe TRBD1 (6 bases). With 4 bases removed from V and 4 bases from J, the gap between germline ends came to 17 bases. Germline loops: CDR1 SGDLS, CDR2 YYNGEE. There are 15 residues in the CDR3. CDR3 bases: TGTGCCAGCAGCCCGGAAGTGAACAGGGTCACTGAAGCTTTCTTT. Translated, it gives CASSPEVNRVTEAFF.

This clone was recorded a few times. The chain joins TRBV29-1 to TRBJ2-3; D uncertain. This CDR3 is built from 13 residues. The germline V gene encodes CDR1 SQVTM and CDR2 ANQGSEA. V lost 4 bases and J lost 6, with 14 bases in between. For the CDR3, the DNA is TGCAGCGTTGGGAAATCAGACCAGGATACGCAGTATTTT. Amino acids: CSVGKSDQDTQYF.

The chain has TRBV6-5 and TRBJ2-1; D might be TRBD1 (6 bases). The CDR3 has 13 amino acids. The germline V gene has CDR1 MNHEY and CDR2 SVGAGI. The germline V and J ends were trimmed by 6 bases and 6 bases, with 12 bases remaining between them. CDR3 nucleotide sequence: TGTGCCAGCAGCCCAGGACAGCTCAATGAGCAGTTCTTC. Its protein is CASSPGQLNEQFF.

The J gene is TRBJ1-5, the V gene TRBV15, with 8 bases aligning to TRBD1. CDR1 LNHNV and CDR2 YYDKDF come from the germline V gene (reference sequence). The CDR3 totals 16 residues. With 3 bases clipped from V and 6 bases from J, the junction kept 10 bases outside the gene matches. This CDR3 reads CATSSNQGAESQPQHF. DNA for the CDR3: TGTGCCACCAGCAGTAATCAGGGGGCCGAGAGTCAGCCCCAGCATTTT.

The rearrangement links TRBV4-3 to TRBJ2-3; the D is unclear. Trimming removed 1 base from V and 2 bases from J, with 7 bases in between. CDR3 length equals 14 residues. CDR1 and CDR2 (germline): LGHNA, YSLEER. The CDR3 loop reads CASSQGHNTDTQYF. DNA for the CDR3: TGCGCCAGCAGCCAAGGACACAACACAGATACGCAGTATTTT.

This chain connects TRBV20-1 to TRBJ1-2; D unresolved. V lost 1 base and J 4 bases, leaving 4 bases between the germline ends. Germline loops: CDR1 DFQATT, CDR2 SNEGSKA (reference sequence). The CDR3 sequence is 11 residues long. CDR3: CSARVVYGYTF. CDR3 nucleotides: TGCAGTGCTAGAGTTGTCTATGGCTACACCTTC.

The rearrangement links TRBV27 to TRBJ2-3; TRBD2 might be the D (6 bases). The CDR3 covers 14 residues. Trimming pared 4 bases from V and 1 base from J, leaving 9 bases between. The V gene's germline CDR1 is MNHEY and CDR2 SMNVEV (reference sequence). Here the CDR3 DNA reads TGTGCCAGCAGTTGGGCTAGCGGCACAGATACGCAGTATTTT. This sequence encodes CASSWASGTDTQYF.

CDR3 sequence (DNA): TGTGCCAGCAGTGGCCGACAGGGTGTCGGTGGCTACACCTTC. It translates to CASSGRQGVGGYTF. V and J are TRBV2 and TRBJ1-2, with TRBD1 matching over 7 bases. This CDR3 is 14 amino acids long. In germline, CDR1 is SNHLY, CDR2 FYNNEI. Trimming took 4 bases from V and 7 from J; bases not matched to a gene: 9. The whole variable domain, filled in from reference TRBV2 and TRBJ1-2, reads EPEVTQTPSHQVTQMGQEVILRCVPISNHLYFYWYRQILGQKVEFLVSFYNNEISEKSEIFDDQFSVERPDGSNFTLKIRSTKLEDSAMYFCASSGRQGVGGYTFGSGTRLTVV.

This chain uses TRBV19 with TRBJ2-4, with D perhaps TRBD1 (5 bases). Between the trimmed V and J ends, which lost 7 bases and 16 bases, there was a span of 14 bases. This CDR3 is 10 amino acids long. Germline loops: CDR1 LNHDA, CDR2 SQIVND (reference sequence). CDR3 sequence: CASTRVWGYF. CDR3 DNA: TGTGCCAGTACCAGGGTATGGGGTTACTTC.

In DNA form, the CDR3 reads TGTGCCTGGACTCCGGACAGAGCTAACTATGGCTACACCTTC. Encoded protein: CAWTPDRANYGYTF. The chain uses TRBV30 and TRBJ1-2; a weak D match, TRBD1 (6 bases). The CDR3 spans 14 residues. CDR1 GTSNPN and CDR2 SVGIG come from the germline V gene (reference sequence). Trimming took 4 bases from V and 0 from J, leaving 12 bases between them. Full variable domain (remainder filled in from reference TRBV30 and TRBJ1-2): SQTIHQWPATLVQPVGSPLSLECTVEGTSNPNLYWYRQAAGRGLQLLFYSVGIGQISSEVPQNLSASRPQDRQFILSSKKLLLSDSGFYLCAWTPDRANYGYTFGSGTRLTVV.

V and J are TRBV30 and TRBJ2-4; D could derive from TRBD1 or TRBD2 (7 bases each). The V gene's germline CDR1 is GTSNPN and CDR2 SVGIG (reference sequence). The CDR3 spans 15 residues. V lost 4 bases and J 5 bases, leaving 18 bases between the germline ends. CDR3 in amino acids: CAWTKGAGVQNIQYF. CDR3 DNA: TGTGCCTGGACCAAGGGGGCGGGAGTGCAAAACATTCAGTACTTC.

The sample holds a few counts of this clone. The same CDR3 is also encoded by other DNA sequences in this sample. This CDR3 is CSVPGGGTDTQYF. In nucleotides, the CDR3 is TGCAGCGTGCCAGGGGGCGGCACAGATACGCAGTATTTT. The V and J genes are TRBV29-1 and TRBJ2-3; TRBD1 aligns across 8 bases. The germline V gene encodes CDR1 SQVTM and CDR2 ANQGSEA. The CDR3 covers 13 residues. Germline trimming cut 6 bases from V and 1 base from J; bases unmatched to any gene: 3.

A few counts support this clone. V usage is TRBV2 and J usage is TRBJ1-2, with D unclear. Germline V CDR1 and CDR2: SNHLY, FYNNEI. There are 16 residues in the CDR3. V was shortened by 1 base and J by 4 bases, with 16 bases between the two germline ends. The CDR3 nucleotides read TGTGCCAGCAGTGAAGAATACCACTCTAGTCTCTATGGCTACACCTTC. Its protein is CASSEEYHSSLYGYTF.

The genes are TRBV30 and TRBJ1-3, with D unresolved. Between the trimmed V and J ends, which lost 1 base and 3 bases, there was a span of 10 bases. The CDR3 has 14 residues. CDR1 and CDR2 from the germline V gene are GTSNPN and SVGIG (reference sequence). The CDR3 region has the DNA TGTGCCTGGAGTGAGGGCCCGTATGGAAACACCATATATTTT. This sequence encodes CAWSEGPYGNTIYF.

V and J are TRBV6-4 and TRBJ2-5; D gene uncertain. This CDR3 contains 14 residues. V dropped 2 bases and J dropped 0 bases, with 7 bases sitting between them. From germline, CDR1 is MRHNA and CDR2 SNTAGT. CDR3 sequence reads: CASSDEAYQETQYF. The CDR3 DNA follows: TGTGCCAGCAGTGACGAGGCGTACCAAGAGACCCAGTACTTC.

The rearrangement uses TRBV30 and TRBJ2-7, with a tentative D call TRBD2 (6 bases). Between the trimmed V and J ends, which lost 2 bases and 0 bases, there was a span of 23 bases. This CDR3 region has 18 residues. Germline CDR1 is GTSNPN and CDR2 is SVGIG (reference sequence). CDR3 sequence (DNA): TGTGCCTGGAGTCCTTCGTTGATCCGGGGGATTAGCTCCTACGAGCAGTACTTC. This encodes CAWSPSLIRGISSYEQYF.

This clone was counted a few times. The CDR3, as DNA: TGCGCCAGCAGCTCGGAGAACACCGGGGAGCTGTTTTTT. Protein sequence: CASSSENTGELFF. The chain couples TRBV5-1 to TRBJ2-2; D is uncertain. Per germline, CDR1 SGHRS and CDR2 YFSETQ. This CDR3 has 13 amino acids. The V end was cut by 3 bases, the J end by 1 base, with 4 bases between. The complete variable domain, with remaining parts taken from reference TRBV5-1 and TRBJ2-2, reads KAGVTQTPRYLIKTRGQQVTLSCSPISGHRSVSWYQQTPGQGLQFLFEYFSETQRNKGNFPGRFSGRQFSNSRSEMNVSTLELGDSALYLCASSSENTGELFFGEGSRLTVL.

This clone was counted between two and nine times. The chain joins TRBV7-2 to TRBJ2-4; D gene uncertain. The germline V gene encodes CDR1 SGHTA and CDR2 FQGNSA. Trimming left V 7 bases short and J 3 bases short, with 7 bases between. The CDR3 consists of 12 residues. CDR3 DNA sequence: TGTGCCAGCACAGACGGCAAAAACATTCAGTACTTC. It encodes CASTDGKNIQYF.